These 12 T cell receptor beta chains were sequenced from one sample in a study of blood T cells in healthy people across ages. Using a J-beta primer mix together with a sample-barcoded 5' primer, a second PCR was run for about 6 to 12 cycles. TCRdb reprocessed the 5' RACE reads via MiXCR and lists one record per CDR3 protein. The sample lists hundreds of thousands of distinct CDR3 sequences, 21% occurring once. The sequenced sample consisted of blood. The source of these receptors is an older man in good health.

V and J are TRBV4-2 and TRBJ2-7, with a possible D match to TRBD1 (5 bases). In germline, CDR1 is LGHNA, CDR2 YNFKEQ. Trimming stripped 1 base from V and 1 base from J, with 14 bases between. The CDR3 loop spans 16 amino acids. The CDR3 sequence is CASSQVSGQRSYEQYF. The CDR3 DNA follows: TGTGCCAGCAGCCAAGTTTCCGGACAACGGTCCTACGAGCAGTACTTC.

This clonotype was counted only a few times. The V call is TRBV2, the J call TRBJ1-4; the match to TRBD1 covers 9 bases. V lost 8 bases, J lost 11 bases, and 3 bases stayed unmatched. Per the germline V gene, CDR1 is SNHLY and CDR2 is FYNNEI. The CDR3 sequence is 11 residues long. The CDR3 bases are TGTGCCAGCTTACAGGGGGCGAAACTGTTTTTT. Translated, it gives CASLQGAKLFF. Full variable domain (outside the CDR3, taken from reference TRBV2 and TRBJ1-4): EPEVTQTPSHQVTQMGQEVILRCVPISNHLYFYWYRQILGQKVEFLVSFYNNEISEKSEIFDDQFSVERPDGSNFTLKIRSTKLEDSAMYFCASLQGAKLFFGSGTQLSVL.

This chain uses TRBV12-3 or TRBV12-4 with TRBJ1-2; D perhaps matches TRBD1 (5 bases). The CDR3 loop spans 14 amino acids. The germline V and J ends were trimmed by 5 bases and 4 bases, with 14 bases remaining between them. For the CDR3, the DNA is TGTGCCAGCAGTCCGGGGACGTCTGGCTATGGCTACACCTTC. Encoded protein: CASSPGTSGYGYTF.

Note on this clonotype: The junction departs from the called germline gene at one end, perhaps through a read error. The CDR3 DNA follows: TGTGCCGGCAGCCAAGGACGGACCTATGGCTACACCTTC. This translates into CAGSQGRTYGYTF. The rearrangement joins TRBV14 to TRBJ1-2; D call uncertain. This CDR3 region has 13 residues. CDR1 and CDR2 (germline): SGHDN, FVKESK.

The chain has TRBV29-1 and TRBJ2-2; no clear D gene. This CDR3 is 11 amino acids long. Germline V CDR1 and CDR2: SQVTM, ANQGSEA. Trimming pared 5 bases from V and 6 bases from J, leaving 7 bases between. The CDR3 region is CSVLGSGELFF. CDR3 coding DNA: TGCAGCGTTTTGGGATCCGGGGAGCTGTTTTTT.

V is TRBV3-1 and J is TRBJ2-5, with D perhaps matching TRBD2 (6 bases). The DNA end lines up better with TRBJ2-1; the J call may be wrong. Germline loops: CDR1 LGHDT, CDR2 YNNKEL (reference sequence). This CDR3 contains 16 residues. DNA of the CDR3: TGTGCCAGCAGCCTGAGTCCCGCGGGGCTTGGCAATGAGCAGTTCTTC. Amino acids: CASSLSPAGLGNEQFF.

The J gene is TRBJ1-1, the V gene TRBV20-1; D unresolved. Trimming pared 0 bases from V and 8 bases from J, leaving 7 bases between. The germline CDR1 and CDR2 sequences are DFQATT and SNEGSKA (reference sequence). The CDR3 extends over 11 amino acids. CDR3 in amino acids: CSARETPEAFF. CDR3 DNA: TGCAGTGCTAGAGAGACACCGGAAGCTTTCTTT.

The gene calls are TRBV5-1 and TRBJ2-3; 9 bases agree with TRBD1. The CDR3 covers 14 residues. Germline V gene data show CDR1 as SGHRS and CDR2 as YFSETQ. Trimming at V came to 3 bases and at J to 2 bases, leaving 1 base not matched to a gene. CDR3 nucleotides: TGCGCCAGCAGCTGGGACAGGGACACAGATACGCAGTATTTT. This encodes CASSWDRDTDTQYF.

The chain couples TRBV20-1 to TRBJ1-4, with unresolved D. V lost 3 bases, J lost 8 bases, and 10 bases lay in between. The CDR3 spans 12 residues. Germline CDR1 and CDR2: DFQATT and SNEGSKA (reference sequence). The CDR3 sequence is CSARTQEEKLFF. CDR3 nucleotides: TGCAGTGCTAGGACCCAGGAGGAAAAACTGTTTTTT.

The V gene is TRBV12-5, the J gene TRBJ1-6; no firm D call. Per germline, CDR1 LGHNT and CDR2 FRNRAP. V lost 3 bases and J 7 bases, leaving 7 bases between the germline ends. There are 13 residues in the CDR3. The CDR3: CASGFEENSPLHF. The CDR3 DNA follows: TGTGCTAGTGGTTTTGAGGAGAATTCACCCCTCCACTTT.

The gene calls are TRBV27 and TRBJ2-7; unclear D gene. The CDR3 runs 13 residues. With 2 bases removed from V and 2 bases from J, the gap between germline ends came to 7 bases. CDR1 is MNHEY, CDR2 SMNVEV, per germline (reference sequence). For the CDR3, the DNA is TGTGCCAGCAGTTTACAGGTCACCTACGAGCAGTACTTC. Its protein is CASSLQVTYEQYF.

At least ten counts were recorded for this clonotype. This chain connects TRBV19 to TRBJ2-1; possibly TRBD1 or TRBD2 for D (5 bases each). The germline V gene has CDR1 LNHDA and CDR2 SQIVND (reference sequence). V lost 7 bases, J lost 0 bases, and 13 bases lay in between. The CDR3 runs to 15 residues. The CDR3 bases are TGTGCCAGTATGGGGGAGTCGCGCTCCTACAATGAGCAGTTCTTC. Translation gives CASMGESRSYNEQFF.